Below, 14 T cell receptor beta chains from the same sample are listed, as sequenced in a study of cytomegalovirus exposure and HLA in healthy donors. PCR employed 60 Vbeta and 13 Jbeta primers. Profiled with immunoSEQ multiplex PCR; TCRdb holds only in-frame clones, not every one. The data hold a few hundred thousand clones, with about 80% observed a single time. The specimen sequenced was PBMCs. Source of these receptors: a woman aged 55 to 70 in good health and CMV-seropositive.

This chain connects TRBV7-6 to TRBJ2-1; no reliable D call. The CDR3 consists of 12 residues. Germline CDR1 SGHVS, CDR2 FNYEAQ. Trimming removed 4 bases from V and 5 bases from J, with 6 bases in between. The CDR3 nucleotides are TGTGCCAGCAGCTATATCGACAATGAGCAGTTCTTC. Its translation is CASSYIDNEQFF.

The J gene is TRBJ1-4, the V gene TRBV27; D is possibly TRBD1 (6 bases). The ends were cut back, 5 bases at V and 7 bases at J, with 17 bases in the middle. Looked up from germline, CDR1 is MNHEY and CDR2 is SMNVEV (reference sequence). The CDR3 covers 15 residues. The CDR3 region is CASSPRRGYSEKLFF. CDR3 sequence (DNA): TGTGCCAGCAGTCCCAGAAGGGGGTATAGTGAAAAACTGTTTTTT.

This chain links TRBV9 with TRBJ2-3; 8 positions match TRBD2. Germline trimming cut 3 bases from V and 2 bases from J; bases unmatched to any gene: 5. The CDR3 consists of 15 residues. Germline V gene data show CDR1 as SGDLS and CDR2 as YYNGEE. For the CDR3, the DNA is TGTGCCAGCAGCGCCCTTAGCGGGACCACAGATACGCAGTATTTT. Translating gives CASSALSGTTDTQYF.

The chain has TRBV9 and TRBJ1-3; D is ambiguous. The CDR3 runs 14 residues. Germline V gene data show CDR1 as SGDLS and CDR2 as YYNGEE. The V end lost 0 bases, the J end lost 1 base, and 5 bases lay between the germline ends. For the CDR3, the DNA is TGTGCCAGCAGCGTAGCTAGGTCTGGAAACACCATATATTTT. This encodes CASSVARSGNTIYF.

The chain has TRBV4-1 and TRBJ1-5; D ambiguous. Germline-derived CDR1 and CDR2 are MGHRA and YSYEKL. V lost 1 base and J 4 bases, leaving 11 bases between the germline ends. This CDR3 has 15 amino acids. This chain's CDR3 is CASSQVAGGNQPQHF. CDR3 in DNA: TGCGCCAGCAGCCAAGTCGCCGGAGGGAATCAGCCCCAGCATTTT.

The rearrangement uses TRBV10-3 and TRBJ1-4; D ambiguous. This CDR3 region has 14 residues. With 8 bases removed from V and 8 bases from J, the gap between germline ends came to 18 bases. CDR1 is ENHRY and CDR2 is SYGVKD in the germline V gene. The CDR3 here is CAISVTGRSEKLFF. CDR3 nucleotide sequence: TGTGCCATCTCGGTTACGGGTAGGAGCGAAAAACTGTTTTTT.

This clone was counted a few times. The chain uses TRBV2 and TRBJ2-1; unclear D gene. This CDR3 region has 10 residues. The germline CDR1 and CDR2 sequences are SNHLY and FYNNEI. Deletions cut 8 bases from V and 10 bases from J, with 9 bases between. This CDR3 is CASRLQEQFF. CDR3 bases: TGTGCCAGCCGATTACAAGAGCAGTTCTTC. Filled out from reference TRBV2 and TRBJ2-1, the complete variable domain reads EPEVTQTPSHQVTQMGQEVILRCVPISNHLYFYWYRQILGQKVEFLVSFYNNEISEKSEIFDDQFSVERPDGSNFTLKIRSTKLEDSAMYFCASRLQEQFFGPGTRLTVL.

The chain combines TRBV18 with TRBJ2-5; TRBD2 matches 7 bases. Germline CDR1 KGHSH, CDR2 LQKENI. The CDR3 runs 15 residues. Trimming took 2 bases from V and 2 from J; bases not matched to a gene: 5. As DNA, the CDR3 is TGTGCCAGCTCACCAACCCTACTAGCGCAAGAGACCCAGTACTTC. Protein sequence: CASSPTLLAQETQYF.

This clone was counted a single time. The chain couples TRBV18 to TRBJ2-3, with D maybe TRBD2 (6 bases). CDR1 is KGHSH and CDR2 is LQKENI in the germline V gene. The CDR3 is 16 amino acids. V was shortened by 2 bases and J by 3 bases, with 15 bases between the two germline ends. The CDR3 loop reads CASSPSVGAGTDTQYF. CDR3 in DNA: TGTGCCAGCTCACCATCGGTGGGAGCGGGTACAGATACGCAGTATTTT.

The chain has TRBV28 and TRBJ1-1; tentatively, D is TRBD1 (5 bases). Germline loops: CDR1 MDHEN, CDR2 SYDVKM. V was pared by 4 bases and J by 4 bases, with 10 bases between. CDR3 length: 13 residues. The CDR3 DNA reads TGTGCCAGCAGTTGGGGCGGGGGCACTGAAGCTTTCTTT. As protein: CASSWGGGTEAFF.

The chain is built from TRBV2 and TRBJ2-7, with 8 bases identical to TRBD1. Losses at the gene ends were 3 bases for V and 2 bases for J; bases not matched to a gene: 6. Germline loops: CDR1 SNHLY, CDR2 FYNNEI. The CDR3 is made up of 15 amino acids. The CDR3 sequence: CASSEINRGTYEQYF. CDR3 DNA sequence: TGTGCCAGCAGTGAGATTAACAGGGGGACCTACGAGCAGTACTTC.

V usage is TRBV20-1 and J usage is TRBJ1-2; unclear D gene. Trimming stripped 4 bases from V and 8 bases from J, with 11 bases between. This CDR3 comprises 11 residues. Germline V gives CDR1 DFQATT, CDR2 SNEGSKA (reference sequence). The CDR3 nucleotides read TGCAGTGCTACGGCGGGTCAGGGCTACACCTTC. It encodes CSATAGQGYTF.

For the CDR3, the DNA is TGCGCCAGCACCCATAGGGGCAAAAACATTCAGTACTTC. Translating gives CASTHRGKNIQYF. The V gene is TRBV10-2, the J gene TRBJ2-4, with D perhaps matching TRBD1 (5 bases). Germline CDR1 reads WSHSY; CDR2 reads SAAADI. V gave up 7 bases and J gave up 3 bases, with 10 bases separating them. This CDR3 is 13 amino acids long.

On this clone itself: This sample also contains other DNA sequences that code for the same CDR3. The chain employs TRBV18 and TRBJ1-1; D gene unclear. The CDR3 is made up of 15 amino acids. V was clipped by 6 bases and J by 1 base, with 15 bases between them. Germline V CDR1 and CDR2: KGHSH, LQKENI. CDR3 sequence: CASSLGLSGNTEAFF. The CDR3 DNA reads TGTGCCAGCTCGCTCGGACTAAGTGGGAACACTGAAGCTTTCTTT.